The source of this T cell receptor (beta chain) is a study of T cells in localized non-small cell lung cancer. Germline CDR1 is KGHSH and CDR2 is LQKENI. Trimming pared 3 bases from V and 3 bases from J, leaving 8 bases between. The CDR3 runs 13 residues. Study findings and constraints: Researchers found a median approximately 53 of the top 100 tumor clones in adjacent lung.

Points on this clone: Its antigen remains unidentified.

Measured with immunoSEQ multiplex PCR; TCRdb has only the in-frame clones, and not every one. The table has roughly 21,000 clones, approximately 85% seen once. The sample here was peripheral blood mononuclear cells, taken before any cancer treatment. The rearrangement uses TRBV18 and TRBJ1-1, with D perhaps TRBD1 (6 bases). This receptor was identified in a male donor at least 60 years old with stage II lung adenocarcinoma. The CDR3 is CASSPSGDTEAFF. The DNA of the CDR3 is TGTGCCAGCTCACCCTCAGGGGACACTGAAGCTTTCTTT.